These T cell receptor beta chains were read from a single sample in a study of beta chain features in type 1 diabetes. Clones were sequenced by immunoSEQ multiplex PCR, and TCRdb holds only the in-frame ones, with some missing. The sample lists 350,000 to 450,000 clones; around 16% were seen once. Material for sequencing was naive CD4+ T cells from blood. All receptors derive from a woman aged 18-29 years in good health. Each CDR3 is given with its conserved first and last residue. The order of the fields is clone size, D gene, J gene, V gene, CDR3 DNA, CDR3 protein. D genes are given only for firm matches. Clone size is given for some rows only: seen once, a few or many times, or a class if the clone is expanded.

few TRBD1 TRBJ2-2 TRBV18 TGTGCCAGCTCACCTGTGGGACAGCCGAACACCGGGGAGCTGTTTTTT CASSPVGQPNTGELFF
NA TRBD2 TRBJ2-1 TRBV7-2 TGTGCCAGCAGCTTACTCGGGAGGGTGTCCAATGAGCAGTTCTTC CASSLLGRVSNEQFF
NA NA TRBJ2-3 TRBV7-2 TGTGCCAGCAGCCCGGGCGGCGGGATGTATACGCAGTATTTT CASSPGGGMYTQYF
NA NA TRBJ2-3 TRBV4-1 TGCGCCAGCACCGCAACAGGGCGGGTGGCAGATACGCAGTATTTT CASTATGRVADTQYF
NA NA TRBJ2-3 TRBV7-9 TGTGCCAGCAGCAGGGGGACCGATAGCACAGATACGCAGTATTTT CASSRGTDSTDTQYF
NA NA TRBJ1-1 TRBV7-9 TGTGCCAGCAGCTTATTACTGGGAGACGAAGCTTTCTTT CASSLLLGDEAFF
few NA TRBJ2-1 TRBV9 TGTGCCAGCAGCCCCGGAGTAGCGGTAAACAATGAGCAGTTCTTC CASSPGVAVNNEQFF
NA NA TRBJ2-7 TRBV15 TGTGCCACCAGCAGAGATATCAGTCAGGTCTACGAGCAGTACTTC CATSRDISQVYEQYF
few NA TRBJ2-3 TRBV30 TGTGCCTGGAGTGTACTTCGGCTAGCGCCTAGCACAGATACGCAGTATTTT CAWSVLRLAPSTDTQYF
few NA TRBJ2-6 TRBV23-1 TGCGCCCGCCGCAGGGACTCCCTCTCTGGGGCCAACGTCCTGACTTTC CARRRDSLSGANVLTF
NA NA TRBJ1-1 TRBV7-2 TGTGCCAGCAGCCCACAGGTTGAAGCTTTCTTT CASSPQVEAFF
NA NA TRBJ1-1 TRBV5-1 TGCGCCAGCAGCTTGGGACACCGGAACACTGAAGCTTTCTTT CASSLGHRNTEAFF
NA NA TRBJ2-1 TRBV5-1 TGCGCCAGCAGCTTGAGGCGGGAGATCCAGGGGAATGAGCAGTTCTTC CASSLRREIQGNEQFF
few TRBD1 TRBJ1-4 TRBV30 TGTGCCGCGGACAGGTTAGCAACTAATGAAAAACTGTTTTTT CAADRLATNEKLFF
once NA TRBJ2-7 TRBV6-5 TGTGCCAGCAGTGACTCGACAGCGTACTACGAGCAGTACTTC CASSDSTAYYEQYF
NA TRBD1 TRBJ2-7 TRBV29-1 TGCAGCGTTGGGGAACAGGGGGCCTACGAGCAGTACTTC CSVGEQGAYEQYF
few NA TRBJ2-7 TRBV13 TGTGCCAGCAGCTTAGGGGAGGGGGCGGACGAGCAGTACTTC CASSLGEGADEQYF
few TRBD2 TRBJ2-1 TRBV5-1 TGCGCCAGCAGCCCCGGGGGGTCGTACAATGAGCAGTTCTTC CASSPGGSYNEQFF
few NA TRBJ2-7 TRBV5-1 TGCGCCAGCAGCTTGGCCGCCGTCAGTCACTACGAGCAGTACTTC CASSLAAVSHYEQYF
NA NA TRBJ1-1 TRBV28 TGTGCCAGCAGGATTCCCGACAGACCGAACACTGAAGCTTTCTTT CASRIPDRPNTEAFF
NA NA TRBJ2-1 TRBV11-2 TGTGCCAGCAGCCATTACAATGAGCAGTTCTTC CASSHYNEQFF
NA NA TRBJ1-2 TRBV5-1 TGCGCCAGCAGCCCACCAGGGGATGGCTACACCTTC CASSPPGDGYTF
NA TRBD2 TRBJ2-3 TRBV7-3 TGTGCCAGCAGCAGGACTAGCGGGAACCCCGATACGCAGTATTTT CASSRTSGNPDTQYF
NA TRBD2 TRBJ2-5 TRBV5-1 TGCGCCAGCAGCTTGGAACTAGCGGGAGGGGAGACCCAGTACTTC CASSLELAGGETQYF
few NA TRBJ2-7 TRBV7-9 TGTGCCAGCAGCCGGGACACCACCTACGAGCAGTACTTC CASSRDTTYEQYF
NA NA TRBJ1-2 TRBV5-1 TGCGCCAGCAGCTGGGGAGGGGATTATGGCTACACCTTC CASSWGGDYGYTF